Below are 6 T cell receptor beta chains sequenced from a single sample in a study of blood T cell repertoires in COVID-19. Sequencing was performed with immunoSEQ multiplex PCR; in TCRdb, only in-frame clones are kept and a portion is missing. Of 76,000 or so clones in the sample, around 91% are singletons; the top ten hold around 5.8%. Sequencing was performed on peripheral blood. Source of these receptors: a human donor in a cohort sampled during active COVID-19.

The rearrangement links TRBV5-6 to TRBJ2-3; 7 bases map to TRBD2. The CDR3 has 15 amino acids. Trimming removed 1 base from V and 1 base from J; junction bases left unmatched: 3. The germline gives CDR1 SGHDT, CDR2 YYEEEE. The chain's CDR3 is CASSLRSGGTDTQYF. CDR3 bases: TGTGCCAGCAGCTTGAGAAGCGGGGGCACAGATACGCAGTATTTT.

The chain combines TRBV7-2 with TRBJ2-5, with 10 bases identical to TRBD2. The germline CDR1 and CDR2 sequences are SGHTA and FQGNSA. The J segment lost 9 bases and the V segment lost 1 base, leaving 8 bases of the junction unmatched. The CDR3 has 15 amino acids. CDR3 amino acids: CASSLVGSGGAAQYF. CDR3 sequence (DNA): TGTGCCAGCAGCTTAGTTGGCAGCGGGGGGGCGGCCCAGTACTTC.

The chain employs TRBV5-5 and TRBJ1-4, with TRBD1 as a possible D gene (6 bases). The germline CDR1 and CDR2 sequences are SGHKS and YYEKEE (reference sequence). The CDR3 runs 15 residues. The V end was cut by 3 bases, the J end by 6 bases, with 15 bases between. The CDR3 DNA sequence: TGTGCCAGCAGCTCGGCCGGGACACCGGATGAAAAACTGTTTTTT. It yields the protein CASSSAGTPDEKLFF.

The chain couples TRBV9 to TRBJ1-6; the match to TRBD1 covers 9 bases. CDR3 length: 20 amino acids. The V and J ends lost 2 bases and 5 bases, in that order; junction bases with no gene match: 17. The germline gives CDR1 SGDLS, CDR2 YYNGEE. The CDR3 loop reads CASSVQPGQGLIRDNSPLHF. Written as DNA, the CDR3 is TGTGCCAGCAGCGTCCAACCGGGACAGGGATTGATTCGAGATAATTCACCCCTCCACTTT.

The genes are TRBV4-1 and TRBJ2-3; D is possibly TRBD2 (6 bases). The CDR3 runs 17 residues. Trimming left V 3 bases short and J 4 bases short, with 20 bases between. CDR1 is MGHRA and CDR2 is YSYEKL in the germline V gene. CDR3 sequence: CASSQPPGLKKADTQYF. The CDR3 region has the DNA TGCGCCAGCAGCCAGCCTCCGGGACTCAAGAAAGCAGATACGCAGTATTTT.

J is TRBJ1-2 and V is TRBV6-5; D call uncertain. CDR3 length: 11 residues. The V end lost 6 bases, the J end lost 2 bases, and 4 bases lay between the germline ends. Per the germline V gene, CDR1 is MNHEY and CDR2 is SVGAGI. CDR3 loop: CASRQNYGYTF. Here the CDR3 DNA reads TGTGCCAGCAGGCAGAACTATGGCTACACCTTC.